One and the same sample provided the 20 T cell receptor beta chains below, sequenced in a study of blood T cells in healthy people across ages. A second roughly 6 to 12 cycle PCR used barcoded and J-beta primers. A single record per CDR3 protein comes from TCRdb applying MiXCR to the 5' RACE reads. The table includes roughly 900,000 distinct CDR3 sequences, under 50% detected once. The sequencing input was blood. Receptors were obtained from a man aged 25 to 40 in good health.

J is TRBJ2-7 and V is TRBV3-1; D possibly uses TRBD1 or TRBD2 (5 bases each). The CDR3 runs to 16 residues. Trimming removed 4 bases from V and 1 base from J, with 17 bases in between. Germline-derived CDR1 and CDR2 are LGHDT and YNNKEL (reference sequence). The CDR3 DNA reads as TGTGCCAGCAGCCTTCGAAGACGGGGCGGTTCCTACGAGCAGTACTTC. It codes for CASSLRRRGGSYEQYF.

There are a few counts of this clonotype. V usage is TRBV12-3 or TRBV12-4 and J usage is TRBJ2-7, with TRBD1 matching 9 bases. The CDR3 is made up of 14 amino acids. Trimming at V came to 5 bases and at J to 4 bases, leaving 6 bases not matched to a gene. In DNA form, the CDR3 reads TGTGCCAGCAGTCCGACCGGGACAGGGTACGAGCAGTACTTC. Residues: CASSPTGTGYEQYF.

J is TRBJ2-3 and V is TRBV7-2; 10 positions match TRBD2. The CDR3 length is 18 residues. Trimming removed 1 base from V and 3 bases from J; junction bases left unmatched: 10. In germline, CDR1 is SGHTA, CDR2 FQGNSA. The CDR3 bases are TGTGCCAGCAGCTTAGTCCCTAGCGGGGGAACTCTAACAGATACGCAGTATTTT. As protein: CASSLVPSGGTLTDTQYF.

V usage is TRBV27 and J usage is TRBJ1-2, with TRBD1 as a possible D gene (5 bases). The V gene lost 5 bases and the J gene lost 3 bases, with 13 bases spanning the gap. The CDR3 runs to 14 residues. Germline lookup yields CDR1 MNHEY and CDR2 SMNVEV (reference sequence). The CDR3 DNA follows: TGTGCCAGCAGTGACCGGGGGATTCACTATGGCTACACCTTC. Amino acids: CASSDRGIHYGYTF.

The chain links TRBV7-9 to TRBJ1-1, with unresolved D. The CDR3 extends over 14 amino acids. Between the trimmed V and J ends, which lost 5 bases and 1 base, there was a span of 11 bases. Germline CDR1 reads SEHNR; CDR2 reads FQNEAQ (reference sequence). CDR3 in amino acids: CASSQIGPNTEAFF. The DNA for the CDR3 is TGTGCCAGCAGCCAGATCGGGCCGAACACTGAAGCTTTCTTT.

V gene TRBV12-3 or TRBV12-4 combines with J gene TRBJ2-1, with D uncertain. The CDR3 is 14 amino acids. Trimming shortened V by 5 bases and J by 12 bases, and 20 bases separated the two germline ends. CDR3 loop: CASSPLTPPVVQFF. CDR3 DNA: TGTGCCAGCAGTCCGCTGACCCCTCCAGTTGTGCAGTTCTTC.

CDR3 in DNA: TGTGCCAGCAGACCACGTCCTGTAGTCCAAGAGACCCAGTACTTC. Protein product: CASRPRPVVQETQYF. The chain joins TRBV6-2 or TRBV6-3 to TRBJ2-5; D is uncertain. Germline-derived CDR1 and CDR2 are MNHEY and SVGEGT. The CDR3 loop spans 15 amino acids. Trimming took off 6 bases at V and 1 base at J, with 15 bases between the two ends.

The V gene is TRBV5-1, the J gene TRBJ1-2; 8 bases match TRBD1. CDR3 length equals 16 residues. V trimming: 0 bases; J trimming: 4 bases; junction bases outside the gene matches: 8. Germline CDR1 reads SGHRS; CDR2 reads YFSETQ. Written as DNA, the CDR3 is TGCGCCAGCAGCTTGGAACAGGGGGGGACAATCTATGGCTACACCTTC. Encoded protein: CASSLEQGGTIYGYTF.

This sequence joins TRBV6-5 and TRBJ1-5; D not certain. V shed 0 bases and J shed 3 bases, with 3 bases lying between them. The CDR3 contains 13 residues. Germline values: CDR1 MNHEY, CDR2 SVGAGI. DNA for the CDR3: TGTGCCAGCAGTTACTCGACCAATCAGCCCCAGCATTTT. Protein product: CASSYSTNQPQHF.

The chain is built from TRBV9 and TRBJ1-2; no clear D. This CDR3 has 15 residues. Germline V gene lookup returns CDR1 SGDLS and CDR2 YYNGEE. The V end was cut by 0 bases, the J end by 0 bases, with 9 bases between. The DNA of the CDR3 is TGTGCCAGCAGCGTAGACGCGGGGACTAACTATGGCTACACCTTC. Its translation is CASSVDAGTNYGYTF.

The chain carries TRBV14 and TRBJ2-4; D unclear. The tail of the sequence fits TRBJ2-7 better, so the J call may be wrong. Per germline, CDR1 SGHDN and CDR2 FVKESK. The CDR3 totals 15 residues. The CDR3 loop is CASSQGALYSYEQYF. DNA for the CDR3: TGTGCCAGCAGCCAAGGAGCCCTCTATTCCTACGAGCAGTACTTC.

V gene TRBV6-1 combines with J gene TRBJ2-1, with 7 positions matching TRBD1. Per the germline V gene, CDR1 is MNHNS and CDR2 is SASEGT. The CDR3 contains 19 residues. V lost 5 bases and J lost 0; bases outside the gene matches: 16. CDR3 sequence reads: CASSRPGQQFRSSYNEQFF. The CDR3 region has the DNA TGTGCCAGCAGTCGGCCGGGACAGCAATTCCGGAGCTCCTACAATGAGCAGTTCTTC.

This chain joins TRBV10-3 and TRBJ1-5; D call uncertain. The germline V and J ends were trimmed by 7 bases and 4 bases, with 5 bases remaining between them. Germline V gives CDR1 ENHRY, CDR2 SYGVKD. The CDR3 has 11 residues. CDR3 sequence: CAINPNQPQHF. In nucleotides, the CDR3 is TGTGCCATCAACCCTAATCAGCCCCAGCATTTT.

This chain joins TRBV2 and TRBJ2-1; 11 bases line up with TRBD2. There are 17 residues in the CDR3. Per the germline V gene, CDR1 is SNHLY and CDR2 is FYNNEI. V trimming: 7 bases; J trimming: 0 bases; junction bases outside the gene matches: 8. This CDR3 is CASNAGGLAGSYNEQFF. DNA of the CDR3: TGTGCCAGCAATGCCGGAGGACTAGCGGGCTCCTACAATGAGCAGTTCTTC.

This clonotype has just a few counts. This chain uses TRBV4-3 with TRBJ2-3; D remains ambiguous. Germline CDR1 reads LGHNA; CDR2 reads YSLEER. V was pared by 0 bases and J by 5 bases, with 9 bases between. The CDR3 is made up of 14 amino acids. The CDR3 nucleotides read TGCGCCAGCAGCCAAGACCACCGACAAGATACGCAGTATTTT. Its protein is CASSQDHRQDTQYF.

V and J are TRBV4-2 and TRBJ1-2; D may be TRBD1 (5 bases). The CDR3 consists of 13 residues. Germline V gene sequence: CDR1 LGHNA, CDR2 YNFKEQ. Trimming took 4 bases from V and 6 from J, leaving 12 bases between them. Written as DNA, the CDR3 is TGTGCCAGCAGCCCCGGGACGTACCATGGCTACACCTTC. It translates to CASSPGTYHGYTF.

J is TRBJ2-2 and V is TRBV9, with D tentatively TRBD1 (6 bases). V lost 0 bases to trimming and J lost 3 bases, with 12 bases between them. Per germline, CDR1 SGDLS and CDR2 YYNGEE. The CDR3 length is 16 residues. Here the CDR3 DNA reads TGTGCCAGCAGCGTAGTTGTGGGGGCCGACACCGGGGAGCTGTTTTTT. It yields the protein CASSVVVGADTGELFF.

The rearrangement links TRBV20-1 to TRBJ2-4, with 7 bases aligning to TRBD1. Germline loops: CDR1 DFQATT, CDR2 SNEGSKA (reference sequence). With V trimmed by 2 bases and J by 11 bases, 12 bases remained unmatched. The CDR3 runs to 14 residues. The CDR3 DNA sequence: TGCAGTGCTAGACCACAGGGGATTGGGAACGTTCAGTACTTC. Protein product: CSARPQGIGNVQYF.

A single count supports this clonotype. The chain couples TRBV11-1 to TRBJ2-7; D may be TRBD2 (6 bases). The DNA end lines up better with TRBJ2-5; the J call may be wrong. Germline V gives CDR1 SGHAT, CDR2 FQDESV (reference sequence). The length of the CDR3 is 14 residues. The CDR3 region has the DNA TGTGCCAGCAGCGCGACTAGACATCGAGAGACCCAGTACTTC. The encoded protein is CASSATRHRETQYF.

CDR3 protein: CASHSRLNEKLFF. Here the CDR3 DNA reads TGTGCCAGCCACTCACGTCTTAATGAAAAACTGTTTTTT. The chain uses TRBV27 and TRBJ1-4; D gene unclear. The ends were cut back, 8 bases at V and 4 bases at J, with 11 bases in the middle. Germline V lookup: CDR1 MNHEY, CDR2 SMNVEV (reference sequence). The CDR3 has 13 residues.